The entry below describes one T cell receptor (beta chain). The antigen is unknown. A J-beta primer mix and a sample-barcoded 5' primer were used in a second PCR of roughly 6 to 12 cycles. TCRdb reanalysed the 5' RACE reads using MiXCR and keeps one entry per CDR3 protein. Of around 1.1 million distinct CDR3 sequences detected, more than 30% appear once; the ten largest clones hold around 13%. These data originate in a study of blood T cells in healthy people across ages. General study points: Fewer expanded clones and more diversity marked long-lived versus aged donors.

The sequence was collected from a man aged 18-30 years in good health. The specimen sequenced was blood.

The CDR3 coding sequence is TGTGCCAGCAGTGGAGGCAGTGGAATTGAAGCTTTCTTT. Residues: CASSGGSGIEAFF. The chain joins TRBV2 to TRBJ1-1; D call uncertain. Germline CDR1 is SNHLY and CDR2 is FYNNEI. The CDR3 spans 13 residues. Trimming took 4 bases from V and 7 from J, leaving 13 bases between them.